This TCR beta chain was obtained from a study of radiotherapy plus CTLA-4 blockade in lung cancer. Repertoires were generated with immunoSEQ multiplex PCR, while TCRdb's copy carries only in-frame clones and drops some. The data contain approximately 83,000 clones, around 78% of them singletons. Findings and caveats of the study: Clones derived from tumor TCRs expanded in blood after radiotherapy plus ipilimumab. Reports state that early shifts in blood T cell clones, with interferon-beta, best predicted response.

This clone was seen a handful of times. What it binds is unknown. The study treated chemo-refractory metastatic non-small-cell lung cancer patients with focal radiation plus ipilimumab CTLA-4 blockade. Trimming removed 4 bases at V and 3 bases at J, with 12 bases between. The CDR3 covers 15 residues. Germline V gives CDR1 WNHNN, CDR2 SYGVQD (reference sequence). The rearrangement joins TRBV10-1 to TRBJ2-2, with TRBD1 as a possible D gene (6 bases). The receptor comes from a human donor with non-small cell lung cancer who had a partial response to radiotherapy plus ipilimumab. Some clones in this sample may be carry-over from other donors' samples. The sample in question was peripheral blood, obtained from a patient treated with radiotherapy plus ipilimumab. The CDR3, as DNA: TGCGCCAGCAGTGCTGACAGGATGTACACCGGGGAGCTGTTTTTT. As protein: CASSADRMYTGELFF.